This is a list of T cell receptor beta chains from one sample in a study of blood T cell repertoires in COVID-19. The assay was immunoSEQ multiplex PCR, and TCRdb's table has in-frame clones only and misses some. The table shows roughly 100,000 clones, with roughly four fifths occurring only once. The specimen sequenced was peripheral blood. The receptor source for this set is a woman aged 55-70 years with acute or convalescent COVID-19. The CDR3 runs from the conserved cysteine through the conserved F or W. Fields, in order: CDR3 DNA, CDR3 protein, V gene, clone size, D gene, J gene. A D gene is named only where the DNA matches it firmly. Some rows have no size entry. The others give once, few or many, or a class for an expanded clone.

cdr3_nt: TGTGCCAGTAGCCGTGGGGGGGACGGGAACACCGGGGAGCTGTTTTTT; cdr3_aa: CASSRGGDGNTGELFF; v_call: TRBV19; clone_size: -; d_call: TRBD2; j_call: TRBJ2-2
cdr3_nt: TGTGCCAGCAGCTTAGGGGGACAGGGTAATTCACCCCTCCACTTT; cdr3_aa: CASSLGGQGNSPLHF; v_call: TRBV27; clone_size: once; d_call: TRBD1; j_call: TRBJ1-6
cdr3_nt: TGTGCCTGGAGTGTCTTGGGGGAGGGCTATGGCTACACCTTC; cdr3_aa: CAWSVLGEGYGYTF; v_call: TRBV30; clone_size: -; d_call: -; j_call: TRBJ1-2
cdr3_nt: TGTGCCAGCAGCTTAGCCTCAGGCCCAGGGGGTGAAGCTTTCTTT; cdr3_aa: CASSLASGPGGEAFF; v_call: TRBV7-8; clone_size: -; d_call: TRBD1; j_call: TRBJ1-1
cdr3_nt: TGCGCCAGCAGCTTGTCCCCCGGGGGAGGAGAGACCCAGTACTTC; cdr3_aa: CASSLSPGGGETQYF; v_call: TRBV5-1; clone_size: -; d_call: -; j_call: TRBJ2-5
cdr3_nt: TGTGCCAGTGCTAATGGGGGGAACTCCTATAATTCACCCCTCCACTTT; cdr3_aa: CASANGGNSYNSPLHF; v_call: TRBV19; clone_size: -; d_call: -; j_call: TRBJ1-6
cdr3_nt: TGTGCCAGCAGCCAAGCGTCCAACTATGGCTACACCTTC; cdr3_aa: CASSQASNYGYTF; v_call: TRBV3-1/TRBV3-2; clone_size: -; d_call: -; j_call: TRBJ1-2
cdr3_nt: TGTGCCAGCAGAGGAGGGATTGGCTACACCTTC; cdr3_aa: CASRGGIGYTF; v_call: TRBV9; clone_size: -; d_call: -; j_call: TRBJ1-2
cdr3_nt: TGTGCCAGCAGTTTATCGTTAGACCGGGGGCAGTACTTC; cdr3_aa: CASSLSLDRGQYF; v_call: TRBV27; clone_size: -; d_call: -; j_call: TRBJ2-7
cdr3_nt: TGTGCCAGCAGCTTTCCAGGGCTAGGCTACACCTTC; cdr3_aa: CASSFPGLGYTF; v_call: TRBV7-8; clone_size: -; d_call: -; j_call: TRBJ1-2
cdr3_nt: TGCGCCAGCAGCGCGGACAGGTCCAGCTCCTACGAGCAGTACTTC; cdr3_aa: CASSADRSSSYEQYF; v_call: TRBV5-1; clone_size: -; d_call: TRBD1; j_call: TRBJ2-7
cdr3_nt: TGTGCCAGCAGCAAAGCGCTCGATCCCCCGGGGGACGAGCAGTACTTC; cdr3_aa: CASSKALDPPGDEQYF; v_call: TRBV21-1; clone_size: -; d_call: -; j_call: TRBJ2-7
cdr3_nt: TGTGCCAGCAGCTCAAGGGGACTAGCGGGGTTATACAATGAGCAGTTCTTC; cdr3_aa: CASSSRGLAGLYNEQFF; v_call: TRBV7-2; clone_size: -; d_call: TRBD2; j_call: TRBJ2-1
cdr3_nt: TGTGCCAGCATACAGGGATATGGCTACACCTTC; cdr3_aa: CASIQGYGYTF; v_call: TRBV2; clone_size: -; d_call: -; j_call: TRBJ1-2
cdr3_nt: TGTGCCAGCAGCCAATTCGGGCAGGGGGCTGAAGCTTTCTTT; cdr3_aa: CASSQFGQGAEAFF; v_call: TRBV3-1/TRBV3-2; clone_size: -; d_call: TRBD1; j_call: TRBJ1-1
cdr3_nt: TGTGCCAGCAGGCTTAGCGGGGCAAGCACAGATACGCAGTATTTT; cdr3_aa: CASRLSGASTDTQYF; v_call: TRBV6-5; clone_size: few; d_call: TRBD2; j_call: TRBJ2-3
cdr3_nt: TGTGCCAGCAGTGAATCGTATGGGCGGGGGTTTGAGCAGTTCTTC; cdr3_aa: CASSESYGRGFEQFF; v_call: TRBV6-1; clone_size: -; d_call: TRBD2; j_call: TRBJ2-1
cdr3_nt: TGCGCCAGCAGCTTGACTCTAGCGGGGGTAATAAATGAGCAGTTCTTC; cdr3_aa: CASSLTLAGVINEQFF; v_call: TRBV5-1; clone_size: -; d_call: TRBD2; j_call: TRBJ2-1
cdr3_nt: TGTGCCAGCAGTGATAGAGGGTCCGACGAGCAGTACTTC; cdr3_aa: CASSDRGSDEQYF; v_call: TRBV2; clone_size: -; d_call: -; j_call: TRBJ2-7
cdr3_nt: TGTGCCAGTAGCATAGCGTGGGGACAGGGGGAACAGCCCCAGCATTTT; cdr3_aa: CASSIAWGQGEQPQHF; v_call: TRBV19; clone_size: -; d_call: TRBD1; j_call: TRBJ1-5
cdr3_nt: TGTGCCAGCAGCTCCCGTCCCGGGACAGGGGGGAACACCGGGGAGCTGTTTTTT; cdr3_aa: CASSSRPGTGGNTGELFF; v_call: TRBV5-4; clone_size: -; d_call: TRBD1; j_call: TRBJ2-2
cdr3_nt: TGCGCCAGCAGCCCCGAAGGGGGGGGGTATGGCTACACCTTC; cdr3_aa: CASSPEGGGYGYTF; v_call: TRBV5-1; clone_size: -; d_call: -; j_call: TRBJ1-2
cdr3_nt: TGTGCCAGCAGCGTAGGCGTTCTAGCCACAGATACGCAGTATTTT; cdr3_aa: CASSVGVLATDTQYF; v_call: TRBV9; clone_size: once; d_call: -; j_call: TRBJ2-3
cdr3_nt: TGTGCCAGCAGCCGGACAGGAAGAGGCTACACCTTC; cdr3_aa: CASSRTGRGYTF; v_call: TRBV7-2; clone_size: -; d_call: TRBD1; j_call: TRBJ1-2